This is a list of T cell receptor beta chains from one sample in a study of T cell repertoires in cytomegalovirus infection. Each CDR3 protein gets one entry after TCRdb re-called the reads with MiXCR. In the table there are about 52,000 distinct CDR3 sequences, about 18% of which are singletons. Antigen specificity for these receptors is unknown. Sequences were derived from CD8+ T cells from cultured PBMCs, sampled from culture after CMV antigen stimulation. The receptors here all came from a human donor in good health (CMV status not recorded). Some clones in this sample may be carry-over from other donors' samples. The CDR3 runs from the conserved cysteine through the conserved F or W. A D gene is named only where the DNA matches it firmly. Clone size is shown for a subset of rows, as once, few, many or a class of expanded clone.

D gene	J gene	CDR3 length	V gene	clone size	CDR3 DNA	CDR3 protein
-	TRBJ1-4	15	TRBV6-6	few	TGTGCCAGCAGTTCGGACCGCGCAACTAATGAAAAACTGTTTTTT	CASSSDRATNEKLFF
TRBD1	TRBJ1-5	13	TRBV6-5	-	TGTGCCAGCAGACAGGGGATGGGCCAGCCCCAGCATTTT	CASRQGMGQPQHF
-	TRBJ1-1	14	TRBV2	-	TGTGCCAGCAGTGAGGAGGACGGGGACACTGAAGCTTTCTTT	CASSEEDGDTEAFF
-	TRBJ2-5	14	TRBV7-6	-	TGTGCCAGCAGCTCGACAGCCGACCAAGAGACCCAGTACTTC	CASSSTADQETQYF
-	TRBJ2-1	14	TRBV6-2/TRBV6-3	few	TGTGCCAGCACCACAGGCTCACCCTACAATGAGCAGTTCTTC	CASTTGSPYNEQFF
TRBD2	TRBJ2-1	15	TRBV7-2	-	TGTGCCAGCAGCCTCCAGCGGGGGGGCTTCTATGAGCAGTTCTTC	CASSLQRGGFYEQFF
-	TRBJ2-3	14	TRBV6-1	-	TGTGCCAGCAGTGTGGTGGCGGATGGCGATACGCAGTATTTT	CASSVVADGDTQYF
-	TRBJ1-6	17	TRBV7-6	few	TGTGCCAGCAGCTTAGGGGGGCGGAGCTCCTATAATTCACCCCTCCACTTT	CASSLGGRSSYNSPLHF
-	TRBJ1-1	15	TRBV7-9	-	TGTGCCAGCAGGGGGGGTAGGGGGATGAGGGCTGAAGCTTTCTTT	CASRGGRGMRAEAFF
-	TRBJ1-2	14	TRBV7-2	-	TGTGCCAGCAGGGGGGAGGGGTTAAACTATGGCTACACCTTC	CASRGEGLNYGYTF
-	TRBJ1-1	15	TRBV6-5	few	TGTGCCAGCAGTTACGCAGGCAGGGCGAACACTGAAGCTTTCTTT	CASSYAGRANTEAFF
-	TRBJ2-2	15	TRBV7-9	-	TGTGCCAGCAGCTTGGATAGGAGTGGCACCGGGGAGCTGTTTTTT	CASSLDRSGTGELFF
TRBD2	TRBJ2-1	15	TRBV20-1	-	TGCAGTGCTAGTCTGCGGGGGGACGTAATTAATGAGCAGTTCTTC	CSASLRGDVINEQFF
-	TRBJ1-1	13	TRBV12-3/TRBV12-4	-	TGTGCCAGCACCCCCCGGGGTAGGACTGAAGCTTTCTTT	CASTPRGRTEAFF
TRBD2	TRBJ2-3	18	TRBV7-6	few	TGTGCCAGCAAAGGCGGCGGGGGGCCCCTAGTCAGCACAGATACGCAGTATTTT	CASKGGGGPLVSTDTQYF
-	TRBJ1-1	13	TRBV12-3/TRBV12-4	few	TGTGCCAGCGCTGGAAGGCTAAACACTGAAGCTTTCTTT	CASAGRLNTEAFF